This T cell receptor beta chain was retrieved from a study of vaccination and CD4 T cells after COVID-19. Study-wide results and caveats: Spike mono-reactive status applied to 304 of 307 vaccine-specific clones in convalescent patients.

Treatment here: approximately nine-day PBMC culture with coronavirus spike peptide pools or control peptides (ViraFEST assay). PCR-confirmed positives ranged from March to December 2020, preceding US Alpha, Beta and Delta variants. Germline V CDR1 and CDR2: SGHVT, SQSDAQ. Trimming at V came to 4 bases and at J to 6 bases, leaving 5 bases not matched to a gene. There are 14 residues in the CDR3. As regards this clonotype: Antigen: not known.

Oncomine TCR Beta short-read sequencing was applied to DNA from cultured CD4+ T cells. One entry per CDR3 protein, called by TCRdb with MiXCR from the PCR reads. The sample contains under 3,500 distinct CDR3 sequences, around 77% of which appear only once. The chain recombines TRBV7-4 with TRBJ2-7, with 11 bases that match TRBD1. Material for sequencing was CD4+ T cells from blood, cultured in vitro. The TCR originated in a human donor who had recovered from COVID-19. CDR3 in DNA: TGTGCCAGCAGCTCCCCCGGGACAGGGGGCGAGCAGTACTTC. This codes for CASSSPGTGGEQYF.